These 24 T cell receptor beta chains share one sample of origin, sequenced in a study of response to subunit inactivated influenza vaccine. TCRdb itself ran the RT-PCR reads through MiXCR, one entry per CDR3 protein. Of 700,000 to 800,000 distinct CDR3 sequences in the sample, around 20% are singletons; the top ten hold approximately 10%. Sequencing used PBMCs from blood, obtained approximately 5 days after vaccination. The receptor set was obtained from a man aged 50-59 years who received an inactivated influenza vaccine.

This chain connects TRBV28 to TRBJ2-7; D possibly matches TRBD1 or TRBD2 (5 bases each). The CDR3 runs 13 residues. CDR1 and CDR2 from the germline V gene are MDHEN and SYDVKM. Trimming cost V 7 bases and J 0 bases, with 10 bases left between them. The CDR3 here is CASNPGSSYEQYF. The CDR3 coding sequence is TGTGCCAGCAATCCAGGGAGCTCCTACGAGCAGTACTTC.

This clonotype was seen a handful of times. V and J are TRBV7-6 and TRBJ2-7, with D tentatively TRBD1 (5 bases). The germline CDR1 and CDR2 sequences are SGHVS and FNYEAQ. The CDR3 is made up of 15 amino acids. The V end lost 5 bases, the J end lost 5 bases, and 19 bases lay between the germline ends. This CDR3 reads CASSPGSQGNNEQYF. The CDR3 nucleotides are TGTGCCAGCAGCCCTGGGTCCCAGGGTAACAACGAGCAGTACTTC.

The chain carries TRBV7-2 and TRBJ2-1; D is perhaps TRBD2 (6 bases). This CDR3 region has 16 residues. Per germline, CDR1 SGHTA and CDR2 FQGNSA. Trimming removed 0 bases from V and 8 bases from J, with 17 bases in between. This CDR3 is CASSLARKGWGDEQFF. The CDR3 region has the DNA TGTGCCAGCAGCTTAGCGCGGAAAGGGTGGGGGGATGAGCAGTTCTTC.

This rearrangement joins TRBV6-1 to TRBJ1-2; a weak D match, TRBD1 (6 bases). Germline V gene data show CDR1 as MNHNS and CDR2 as SASEGT. The CDR3 is made up of 13 amino acids. V lost 5 bases and J lost 7, with 14 bases in between. CDR3 bases: TGTGCCAGCAGTCGCCCAGGGGCCGGTGGCTACACCTTC. It yields the protein CASSRPGAGGYTF.

The rearrangement links TRBV20-1 to TRBJ2-5; 7 bases line up with TRBD2. V shed 3 bases and J 2 bases; nucleotides not matched to a gene: 6. Germline CDR1 is DFQATT and CDR2 is SNEGSKA (reference sequence). The CDR3 has 14 residues. The CDR3 DNA sequence: TGCAGTGCTAGTGTGGGGGGGAGTCAAGAGACCCAGTACTTC. This gives the protein CSASVGGSQETQYF.

J is TRBJ1-5 and V is TRBV5-5; weak D call: TRBD1 (6 bases). CDR1 SGHKS and CDR2 YYEKEE come from the germline V gene (reference sequence). The V end was cut by 4 bases, the J end by 3 bases, with 11 bases between. The CDR3 runs 14 residues. Here the CDR3 reads CASSARQDNQPQHF. CDR3 bases: TGTGCCAGCAGCGCCCGACAGGACAATCAGCCCCAGCATTTT.

The rearrangement links TRBV5-5 to TRBJ2-3, with TRBD2 as a possible D gene (6 bases). Germline V gene lookup returns CDR1 SGHKS and CDR2 YYEKEE (reference sequence). This CDR3 spans 15 amino acids. Trimming shortened V by 2 bases and J by 1 base, and 11 bases separated the two germline ends. The CDR3 loop reads CASSFSDYRTDTQYF. Written as DNA, the CDR3 is TGTGCCAGCAGCTTCTCGGACTATCGCACAGATACGCAGTATTTT.

Here the CDR3 reads CSASRQRSSYNSPLHF. CDR3 DNA sequence: TGCAGTGCTAGTCGACAGCGCAGCTCCTATAATTCACCCCTCCACTTT. The chain is built from TRBV20-1 and TRBJ1-6, with D perhaps TRBD1 (5 bases). Germline V gene data show CDR1 as DFQATT and CDR2 as SNEGSKA (reference sequence). This CDR3 contains 16 residues. V was clipped by 3 bases and J by 0 bases, with 12 bases between them.

J is TRBJ2-3 and V is TRBV5-1; no reliable D call. The CDR3 runs 15 residues. V dropped 0 bases and J dropped 6 bases, with 14 bases sitting between them. CDR1 is SGHRS and CDR2 is YFSETQ in the germline V gene. CDR3 protein: CASSLGSSPTDTQYF. CDR3 nucleotide sequence: TGCGCCAGCAGCTTGGGGTCTTCCCCAACGGATACGCAGTATTTT.

In this sample, this clonotype turned up a few times. The V call is TRBV11-2, the J call TRBJ2-1; tentatively, D is TRBD1 or TRBD2 (5 bases each). Germline CDR1 SGHAT, CDR2 FQNNGV. Trimming stripped 1 base from V and 4 bases from J, with 14 bases between. The length of the CDR3 is 16 residues. In DNA, the CDR3 is TGTGCCAGCAGCTTAGTTGGGGTCGGGGCTTACAATGAGCAGTTCTTC. Its translation: CASSLVGVGAYNEQFF.

This clonotype was counted at least ten times. The V and J genes are TRBV3-1 and TRBJ1-2; no definite D call. The CDR3 sequence is 14 residues long. The ends were cut back, 1 base at V and 4 bases at J, with 10 bases in the middle. Looked up from germline, CDR1 is LGHDT and CDR2 is YNNKEL (reference sequence). The CDR3 coding sequence is TGTGCCAGCAGCCAAGTCCCGGGGATCTATGGCTACACCTTC. It encodes CASSQVPGIYGYTF. Combining the CDR3 with reference TRBV3-1 and TRBJ1-2 gives the whole variable domain DTAVSQTPKYLVTQMGNDKSIKCEQNLGHDTMYWYKQDSKKFLKIMFSYNNKELIINETVPNRFSPKSPDKAHLNLHINSLELGDSAVYFCASSQVPGIYGYTFGSGTRLTVV.

In this sample, this clonotype turned up a few times. CDR3 region: CASSSLRTSGRYNEQFF. CDR3 bases: TGTGCCAGCAGCTCCCTCCGGACTAGCGGGAGATACAATGAGCAGTTCTTC. The genes are TRBV7-9 and TRBJ2-1; 13 nucleotides agree with TRBD2. V dropped 4 bases and J dropped 4; count of bases not matched to a gene: 7. From germline, CDR1 is SEHNR and CDR2 FQNEAQ (reference sequence). The CDR3 consists of 17 residues.

The rearrangement uses TRBV5-1 and TRBJ2-2, with D possibly TRBD1 on 6 matching bases. The CDR3 sequence is 15 residues long. Germline CDR1 reads SGHRS; CDR2 reads YFSETQ. With 2 bases removed from V and 7 bases from J, the gap between germline ends came to 15 bases. CDR3 nucleotides: TGCGCCAGCAGCTTTCCAGGGACACCCGGCGGGGAGCTGTTTTTT. Translated, it gives CASSFPGTPGGELFF.

The chain has TRBV9 and TRBJ2-5; perhaps TRBD2 as D (6 bases). Looked up from germline, CDR1 is SGDLS and CDR2 is YYNGEE. V lost 0 bases and J 1 base, leaving 10 bases between the germline ends. CDR3 size: 15 residues. CDR3 in amino acids: CASSVAAGIQETQYF. For the CDR3, the DNA is TGTGCCAGCAGCGTAGCTGCGGGGATCCAAGAGACCCAGTACTTC.

This clonotype has just a few counts. V and J are TRBV12-3 or TRBV12-4 and TRBJ2-5; 7 bases are a match to TRBD2. The CDR3 covers 15 residues. J was trimmed by 5 bases and V by 6 bases; bases with no gene match: 12. The CDR3 DNA reads as TGTGCCAGCAGCCCAGGGCGACTAGCCGGTGAGACCCAGTACTTC. It encodes CASSPGRLAGETQYF.

The gene calls are TRBV18 and TRBJ2-5, with TRBD1 as a possible D gene (7 bases). With 2 bases removed from V and 4 bases from J, the gap between germline ends came to 11 bases. CDR3 length equals 14 residues. Per the germline V gene, CDR1 is KGHSH and CDR2 is LQKENI. CDR3 protein: CASSPSRGVETQYF. The CDR3 DNA sequence: TGTGCCAGCTCACCATCCAGGGGGGTAGAGACCCAGTACTTC.

The sample holds a few counts of this clonotype. This chain links TRBV7-6 with TRBJ1-1, with D hard to call. Between the trimmed V and J ends, which lost 8 bases and 1 base, there was a span of 8 bases. There are 12 residues in the CDR3. Looked up from germline, CDR1 is SGHVS and CDR2 is FNYEAQ. The CDR3 nucleotides are TGTGCCAGCGCGCGTGGGAACACTGAAGCTTTCTTT. Amino acids: CASARGNTEAFF.

CDR3 sequence: CSVVYRPHGYTF. DNA of the CDR3: TGCAGCGTTGTATACAGGCCTCATGGCTACACCTTC. The V and J genes are TRBV29-1 and TRBJ1-2; D perhaps matches TRBD1 (5 bases). Trimming shortened V by 4 bases and J by 6 bases, and 12 bases separated the two germline ends. Per germline, CDR1 SQVTM and CDR2 ANQGSEA. The CDR3 extends over 12 amino acids.

The gene calls are TRBV3-1 and TRBJ2-2; no clear D. The V and J ends lost 2 bases and 7 bases respectively, with 5 bases between them. The CDR3 runs 12 residues. The germline CDR1 and CDR2 sequences are LGHDT and YNNKEL (reference sequence). The CDR3 DNA sequence: TGTGCCAGCAGCCAACACGGCGGGGAGCTGTTTTTT. It encodes CASSQHGGELFF.

CDR3 region: CASSFGTGKNQPQHF. The DNA of the CDR3 is TGCGCCAGCAGCTTCGGGACAGGGAAGAATCAGCCCCAGCATTTT. The chain couples TRBV5-1 to TRBJ1-5, with 9 bases fitting TRBD1. CDR3 length: 15 amino acids. The V segment lost 2 bases and the J segment 4 bases; nucleotides outside the gene matches: 4. CDR1 and CDR2 from the germline V gene are SGHRS and YFSETQ.

V is TRBV7-2 and J is TRBJ2-3; 10 nucleotides match TRBD1. The CDR3 sequence is 17 residues long. Per germline, CDR1 SGHTA and CDR2 FQGNSA. With V trimmed by 5 bases and J by 0 bases, 8 bases remained unmatched. The CDR3 DNA reads as TGTGCCAGCAGCGCCCGGACAGGGGGTTTGAGCACAGATACGCAGTATTTT. This encodes CASSARTGGLSTDTQYF.

The table lists this clonotype with a few counts. The chain has TRBV12-3 or TRBV12-4 and TRBJ2-7; no firm D call. Trimming cost V 6 bases and J 2 bases, with 17 bases left between them. The CDR3 has 15 residues. CDR3 in DNA: TGTGCCAGCAGCTACTCCGGACGCTCAGCCTACGAGCAGTACTTC. This codes for CASSYSGRSAYEQYF.

This clonotype was detected only a few times. The J gene is TRBJ2-5, the V gene TRBV5-1; 9 nucleotides align to TRBD1. The V gene end was trimmed by 0 bases and the J gene end by 8 bases; junction bases not matched to a gene: 8. The CDR3 totals 15 residues. Germline CDR1 and CDR2: SGHRS and YFSETQ. CDR3 nucleotide sequence: TGCGCCAGCAGCTTGGGGGCCGGGACAGGGTTAACCCAGTACTTC. Its translation: CASSLGAGTGLTQYF.

The chain uses TRBV7-2 and TRBJ2-7, with a possible D match to TRBD2 (5 bases). The V gene's germline CDR1 is SGHTA and CDR2 FQGNSA. Trimming left V 1 base short and J 9 bases short, with 16 bases between. The CDR3 spans 14 residues. In DNA, the CDR3 is TGTGCCAGCAGCTTAGACACAGATGGAGGAGGGCAGTACTTC. It encodes CASSLDTDGGGQYF.